This T cell receptor beta chain is drawn from a study of CD8 T cells in Susac syndrome. General study points: The number of individuals included in the study's TCR sequencing and HLA analysis was acknowledged as relatively small.

After extraction with the RNeasy kit, 0.5 to 1 ug of the RNA was reverse transcribed using random hexamers. The CDR3 of TCR beta was amplified by immunoSEQ multiplex PCR across 54 Vbeta and 13 Jbeta. In TCRdb, the immunoSEQ multiplex PCR reads were re-called with MiXCR into one record per CDR3 protein. The repertoire holds approximately 120,000 distinct CDR3 sequences, with around 95% as singletons. The CDR3 has 14 amino acids. In germline, CDR1 is SGHAT, CDR2 FQDESV (reference sequence). The V and J ends lost 5 bases and 5 bases, in that order; junction bases with no gene match: 1. As for this clonotype: Its antigen is undetermined.

The sequencing sample was made of CD4+ T cells from PBMCs. This TCR was sampled from a human donor in good health. The J gene is TRBJ2-2, the V gene TRBV11-1; 11 bases agree with TRBD2. The CDR3 spells CASSRTSGTGELFF. In DNA, the CDR3 is TGTGCCAGCAGCCGGACTAGCGGGACCGGGGAGCTGTTTTTT.